This T cell receptor (beta chain) is drawn from a study of blood T cell repertoires in COVID-19. Across the whole study: Spain, Italy and the United States supplied samples that represented acute and convalescent COVID-19. Nucleic acid was either cDNA or gDNA, and it came from T cells, B-cell-depleted T cells, or PBMCs.

Unmatched junction bases numbered 12, after V lost 5 bases and J lost 7 bases. This CDR3 has 15 amino acids. The germline gives CDR1 KGHSH, CDR2 LQKENI. Authors' analysis steps: Amplification from reference gene primers served as the basis for estimated nucleated cell counts. Sequencing used immunoSEQ multiplex PCR; TCRdb keeps in-frame clones, though not all of them. V, J and clone size reflect that table, while D and trimming were determined from the DNA. The sample records about 240,000 clones, 85% to 90% being singletons. Source material: peripheral blood. This TCR came from a man aged 60 to 69 with acute or convalescent COVID-19. The genes are TRBV18 and TRBJ1-1, with TRBD1 identical over 8 bases. The CDR3 coding sequence is TGTGCCAGCTCATCCGACAGGGGCCCGAATGTTGAAGCTTTCTTT. Translated: CASSSDRGPNVEAFF.